This TCR beta chain came from a study of Ad26.COV2.S vaccination and SARS-CoV-2 variants. Study information: A COV1001 Ad26.COV2.S trial-arm participant provided the sample. Study observations and caveats: Ad26.COV2.S recipients had broader spike-specific TCRs (P = 0.0014).

This clone has only one observation. The antigen is not known. CDR1 and CDR2 from the germline V gene are LNHDA and SQIVND (reference sequence). The CDR3 length is 11 residues. V shed 0 bases and J shed 11 bases, with 5 bases lying between them. Treatment noted: some 19 received Ad26.COV2.S at low or high dose, single or two shots; a few received placebo; per-sample allocation not given. Day 63 after the first injection of vaccine or placebo was the sampling time. Sequencing used immunoSEQ multiplex PCR; TCRdb keeps in-frame clones, though not all of them. Of some 520,000 clones listed, approximately 90% are singletons.

The TCR originated in a person aged 18-65 years who received the Ad26.COV2.S COVID-19 vaccine or a placebo. Sample: peripheral blood, taken in a trial of Ad26.COV2.S vaccine versus placebo. V gene TRBV19 combines with J gene TRBJ2-1; D is uncertain. CDR3: CASSIEGKQFF. As DNA, the CDR3 is TGTGCCAGTAGTATAGAGGGGAAGCAGTTCTTC.